This is a list of T cell receptor beta chains from one sample in a study of blood T cell repertoires in COVID-19. The assay was immunoSEQ multiplex PCR, and TCRdb's table has in-frame clones only and misses some. This table has under 250,000 clones, approximately 80% appearing once. Sample: PBMCs or T cells enriched from blood (not recorded which). These receptors originate from a woman in her thirties or forties with acute COVID-19. Both conserved end residues are part of each CDR3. D genes are given only for firm matches.

TGTGCCAGCAGCTTAGAGCCGGGGAGCTCCTATAATTCACCCCTCCACTTT	CASSLEPGSSYNSPLHF	TRBJ1-6	TRBV7-2	.
TGTGCCAGCAGTTTACTCCAAGCATTCGGGACAGGGGAACGCGAGCAGTACTTC	CASSLLQAFGTGEREQYF	TRBJ2-7	TRBV28	TRBD1
TGTGCCAGCAGCGTAGACGTTTACAACTCCTATAATTCACCCCTCCACTTT	CASSVDVYNSYNSPLHF	TRBJ1-6	TRBV9	.
TGCGCCAGCAGCCCGGACCAGGGCAGAAACGAGCAGTACTTC	CASSPDQGRNEQYF	TRBJ2-7	TRBV5-1	.
TGTGCCACCAGTGACCCGGCAGGGCCGAACTCCTACGAGCAGTACTTC	CATSDPAGPNSYEQYF	TRBJ2-7	TRBV24-1	.
TGTGCCAGCTCATCGTCGGGGAACACTGAAGCTTTCTTT	CASSSSGNTEAFF	TRBJ1-1	TRBV18	.
TGTGCCAGCAGCGCCGCCGCAGGGGGCGAGGGGGAGACCCAGTACTTC	CASSAAAGGEGETQYF	TRBJ2-5	TRBV9	TRBD1
TGTGCCAGCAGTTACTTCAAACGACAGGGGATAGGTGGCTACACCTTC	CASSYFKRQGIGGYTF	TRBJ1-2	TRBV6-5	TRBD1
TGCGGGAACGGACAGGGAACCTACGAGCAGTACTTC	CGNGQGTYEQYF	TRBJ2-7	TRBV5-5	TRBD1
TGTGCCAGCAGCGTGCCGAGCGATGAGCAGTTCTTC	CASSVPSDEQFF	TRBJ2-1	TRBV7-2	.
TGTGCCAGCAGGGCCAGATCCACCGGGGAGCTGTTTTTT	CASRARSTGELFF	TRBJ2-2	TRBV2	.